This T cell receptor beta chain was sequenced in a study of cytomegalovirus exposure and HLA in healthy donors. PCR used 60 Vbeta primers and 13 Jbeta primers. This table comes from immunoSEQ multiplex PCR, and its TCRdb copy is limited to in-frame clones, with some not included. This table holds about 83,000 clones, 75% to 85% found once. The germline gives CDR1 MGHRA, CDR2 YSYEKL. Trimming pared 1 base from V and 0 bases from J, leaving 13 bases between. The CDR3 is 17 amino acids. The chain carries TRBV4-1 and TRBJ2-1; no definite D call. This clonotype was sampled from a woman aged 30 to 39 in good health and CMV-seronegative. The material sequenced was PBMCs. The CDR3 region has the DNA TGCGCCAGCAGCCAAGGGGCGCCTTCGAGCTCCTACAATGAGCAGTTCTTC. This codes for CASSQGAPSSSYNEQFF.